Given below is one T cell receptor beta chain in context. Its antigen is unidentified. CD45RO-negative, CCR7-positively selected cells formed the naive CD8 fraction, excluding terminally differentiated effector memory CD45RA+ cells. Participating donors were healthy, HIV-negative adults free of recent acute infections or vaccinations. The data belong to a study of shared clonotypes between healthy human individuals. Study-level findings and limits: Generally, naive subsets came out with larger estimated richness than memory subsets. Around 5% was the fraction of naive CD4 clonotypes found shared across a few donors.

The authors loaded around 190 ng DNA, 25,000 to 30,000 T cell genomes, into sorted-subset replicate PCRs. Data came from immunoSEQ multiplex PCR; TCRdb stores just in-frame clones and leaves some out. The sample has around 600,000 clones; 85% to 95% are singletons. Trimming left V 4 bases short and J 0 bases short, with 9 bases between. Germline CDR1 and CDR2: MDHEN and SYDVKM. The CDR3 has 14 amino acids. The specimen was naive CD8+ T cells sorted from blood. The receptor comes from a woman in her thirties in good health. V and J are TRBV28 and TRBJ1-1; D not certain. The CDR3 reads CASSYWALNTEAFF. CDR3 DNA sequence: TGTGCCAGCAGTTACTGGGCCCTGAACACTGAAGCTTTCTTT.